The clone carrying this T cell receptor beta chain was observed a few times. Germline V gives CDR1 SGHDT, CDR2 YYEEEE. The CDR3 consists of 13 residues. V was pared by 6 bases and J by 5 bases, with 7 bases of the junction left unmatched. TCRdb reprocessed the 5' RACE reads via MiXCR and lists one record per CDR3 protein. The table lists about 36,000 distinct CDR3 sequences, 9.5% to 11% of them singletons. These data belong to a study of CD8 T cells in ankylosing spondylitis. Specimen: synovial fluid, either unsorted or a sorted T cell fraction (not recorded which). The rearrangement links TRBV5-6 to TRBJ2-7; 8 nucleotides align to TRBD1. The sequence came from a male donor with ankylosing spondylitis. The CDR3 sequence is CASTRTGSHEQYF. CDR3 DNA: TGTGCCAGCACCCGGACAGGGAGTCACGAGCAGTACTTC. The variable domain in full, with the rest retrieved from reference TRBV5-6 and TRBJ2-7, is DAGVTQSPTHLIKTRGQQVTLRCSPKSGHDTVSWYQQALGQGPQFIFQYYEEEERQRGNFPDRFSGHQFPNYSSELNVNALLLGDSALYLCASTRTGSHEQYFGPGTRLTVT.